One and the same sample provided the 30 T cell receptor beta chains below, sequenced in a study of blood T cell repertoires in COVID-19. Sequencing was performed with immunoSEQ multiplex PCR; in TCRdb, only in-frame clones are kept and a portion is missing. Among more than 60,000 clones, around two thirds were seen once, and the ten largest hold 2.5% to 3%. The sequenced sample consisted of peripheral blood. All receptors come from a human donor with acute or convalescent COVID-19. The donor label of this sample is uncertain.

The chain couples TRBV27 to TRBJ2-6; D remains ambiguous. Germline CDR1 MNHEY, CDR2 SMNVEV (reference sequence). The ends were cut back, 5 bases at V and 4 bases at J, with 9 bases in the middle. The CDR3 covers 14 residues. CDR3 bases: TGTGCCAGCAGTACGTCTAGGGGGGCCAACGTCCTGACTTTC. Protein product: CASSTSRGANVLTF.

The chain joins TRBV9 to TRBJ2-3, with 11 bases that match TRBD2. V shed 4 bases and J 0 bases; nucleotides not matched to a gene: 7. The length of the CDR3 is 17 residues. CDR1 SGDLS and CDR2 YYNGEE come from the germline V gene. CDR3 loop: CASSLSTSGASTDTQYF. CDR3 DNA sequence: TGTGCCAGCAGCTTATCGACTAGCGGGGCTAGCACAGATACGCAGTATTTT. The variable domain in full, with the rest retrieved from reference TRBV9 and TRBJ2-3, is DSGVTQTPKHLITATGQRVTLRCSPRSGDLSVYWYQQSLDQGLQFLIQYYNGEERAKGNILERFSAQQFPDLHSELNLSSLELGDSALYFCASSLSTSGASTDTQYFGPGTRLTVL.

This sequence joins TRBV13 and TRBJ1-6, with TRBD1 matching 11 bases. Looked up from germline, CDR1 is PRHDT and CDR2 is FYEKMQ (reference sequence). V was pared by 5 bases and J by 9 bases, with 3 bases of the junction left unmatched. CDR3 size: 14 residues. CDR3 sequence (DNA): TGTGCCAGCAGCGTGGGACAGGGGGGTTCACCCCTCCACTTT. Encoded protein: CASSVGQGGSPLHF.

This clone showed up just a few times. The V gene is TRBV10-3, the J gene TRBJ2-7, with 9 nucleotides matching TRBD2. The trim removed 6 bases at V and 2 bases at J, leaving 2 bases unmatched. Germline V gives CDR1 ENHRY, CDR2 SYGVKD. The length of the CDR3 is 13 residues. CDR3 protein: CAIRASGAYEQYV. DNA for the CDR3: TGTGCCATCAGAGCTAGCGGGGCCTACGAGCAGTACGTC.

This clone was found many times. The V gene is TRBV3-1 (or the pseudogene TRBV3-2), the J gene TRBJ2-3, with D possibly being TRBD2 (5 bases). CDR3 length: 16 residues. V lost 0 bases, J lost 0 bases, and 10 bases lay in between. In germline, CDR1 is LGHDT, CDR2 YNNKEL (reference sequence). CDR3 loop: CASSQDPGISTDTQYF. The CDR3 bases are TGTGCCAGCAGCCAAGACCCCGGGATTAGCACAGATACGCAGTATTTT.

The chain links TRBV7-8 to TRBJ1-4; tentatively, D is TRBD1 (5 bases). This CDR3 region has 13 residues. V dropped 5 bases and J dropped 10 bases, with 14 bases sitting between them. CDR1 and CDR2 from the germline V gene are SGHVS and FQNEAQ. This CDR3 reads CASSNRQMGKLFF. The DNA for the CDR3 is TGTGCCAGCAGCAATCGACAGATGGGAAAACTGTTTTTT.

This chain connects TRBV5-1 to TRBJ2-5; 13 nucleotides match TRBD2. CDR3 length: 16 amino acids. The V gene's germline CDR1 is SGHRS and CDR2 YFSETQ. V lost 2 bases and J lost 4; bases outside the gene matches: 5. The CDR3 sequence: CASSLTGTSGVETQYF. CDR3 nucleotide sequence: TGCGCCAGCAGCTTAACCGGGACTAGCGGGGTAGAGACCCAGTACTTC.

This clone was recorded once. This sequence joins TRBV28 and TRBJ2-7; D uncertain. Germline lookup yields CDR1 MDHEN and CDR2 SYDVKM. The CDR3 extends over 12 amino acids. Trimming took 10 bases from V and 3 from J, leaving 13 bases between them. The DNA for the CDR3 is TGTGCCACTCAGCGAATCCTCTACGAGCAGTACTTC. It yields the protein CATQRILYEQYF.

This chain's CDR3 is CATSALDRNYGYTF. The DNA for the CDR3 is TGTGCCACCAGTGCCCTAGACAGGAACTATGGCTACACCTTC. V usage is TRBV24-1 and J usage is TRBJ1-2, with TRBD1 as a possible D gene (6 bases). With 5 bases removed from V and 2 bases from J, the gap between germline ends came to 11 bases. Germline loops: CDR1 KGHDR, CDR2 SFDVKD. This CDR3 spans 14 amino acids.

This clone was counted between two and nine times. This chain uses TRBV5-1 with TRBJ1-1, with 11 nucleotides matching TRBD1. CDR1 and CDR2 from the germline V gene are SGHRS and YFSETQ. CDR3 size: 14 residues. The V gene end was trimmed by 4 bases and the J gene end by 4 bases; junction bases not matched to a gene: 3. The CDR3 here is CASSQGQGGTEAFF. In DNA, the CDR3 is TGCGCCAGCAGCCAGGGACAGGGGGGCACTGAAGCTTTCTTT.

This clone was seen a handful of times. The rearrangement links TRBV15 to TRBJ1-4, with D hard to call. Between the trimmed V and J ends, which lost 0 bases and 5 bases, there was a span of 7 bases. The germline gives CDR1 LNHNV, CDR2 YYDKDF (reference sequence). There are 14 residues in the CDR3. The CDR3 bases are TGTGCCACCAGCAGAGATGGAGGGAATGAAAAACTGTTTTTT. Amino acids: CATSRDGGNEKLFF.

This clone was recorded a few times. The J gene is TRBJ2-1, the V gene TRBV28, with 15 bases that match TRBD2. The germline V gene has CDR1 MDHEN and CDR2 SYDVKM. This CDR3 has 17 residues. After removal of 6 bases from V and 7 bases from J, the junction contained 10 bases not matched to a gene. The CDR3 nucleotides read TGTGCCAGCAGCCGCCGGACTAGCGGGAGGGTTCAAAATGAGCAGTTCTTC. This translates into CASSRRTSGRVQNEQFF.

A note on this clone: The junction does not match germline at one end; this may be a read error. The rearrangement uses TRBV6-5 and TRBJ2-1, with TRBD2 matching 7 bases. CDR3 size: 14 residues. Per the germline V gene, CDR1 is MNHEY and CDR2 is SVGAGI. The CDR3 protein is CASSYSGDYHEQFF. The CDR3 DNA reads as TGTGCCAGCAGTTACTCGGGGGACTACCATGAGCAGTTCTTC.

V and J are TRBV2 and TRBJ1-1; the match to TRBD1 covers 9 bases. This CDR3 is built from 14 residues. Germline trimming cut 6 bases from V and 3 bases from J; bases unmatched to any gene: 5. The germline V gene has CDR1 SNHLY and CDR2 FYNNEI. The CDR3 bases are TGTGCCAGCAGGTACAGGGGGCCGGACACTGAAGCTTTCTTT. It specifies CASRYRGPDTEAFF.

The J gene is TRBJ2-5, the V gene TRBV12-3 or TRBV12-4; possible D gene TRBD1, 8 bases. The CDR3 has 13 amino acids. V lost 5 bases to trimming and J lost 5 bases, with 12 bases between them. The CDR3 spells CASSLQGGETQYF. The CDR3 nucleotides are TGTGCCAGCAGTCTACAGGGGGGGGAGACCCAGTACTTC.

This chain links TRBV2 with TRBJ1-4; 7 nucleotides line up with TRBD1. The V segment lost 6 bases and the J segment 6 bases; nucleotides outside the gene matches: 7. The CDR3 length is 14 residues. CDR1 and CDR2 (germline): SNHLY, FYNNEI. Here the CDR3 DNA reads TGTGCCAGCAGGCCGGGACAGCAATATGAAAAACTGTTTTTT. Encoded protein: CASRPGQQYEKLFF.

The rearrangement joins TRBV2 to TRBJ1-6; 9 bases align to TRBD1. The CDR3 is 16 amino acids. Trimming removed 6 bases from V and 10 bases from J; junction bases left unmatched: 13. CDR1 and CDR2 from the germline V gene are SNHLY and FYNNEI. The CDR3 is CASSGSLQGAESPLHF. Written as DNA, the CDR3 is TGTGCCAGCAGCGGATCTCTACAGGGGGCCGAATCACCCCTCCACTTT.

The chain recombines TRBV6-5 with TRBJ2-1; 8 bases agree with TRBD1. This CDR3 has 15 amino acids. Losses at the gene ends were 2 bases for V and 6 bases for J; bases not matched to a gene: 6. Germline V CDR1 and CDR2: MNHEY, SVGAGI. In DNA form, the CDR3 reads TGTGCCAGCAGTTACGGGGCAGGGGGCTTCAATGAGCAGTTCTTC. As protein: CASSYGAGGFNEQFF.

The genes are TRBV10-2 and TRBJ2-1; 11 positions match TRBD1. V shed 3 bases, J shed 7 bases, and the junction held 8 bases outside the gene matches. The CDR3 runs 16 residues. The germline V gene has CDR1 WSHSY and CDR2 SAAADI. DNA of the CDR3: TGCGCCAGCAGTGATCGGGGACAGGGGGTGGGGAATGAGCAGTTCTTC. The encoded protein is CASSDRGQGVGNEQFF.

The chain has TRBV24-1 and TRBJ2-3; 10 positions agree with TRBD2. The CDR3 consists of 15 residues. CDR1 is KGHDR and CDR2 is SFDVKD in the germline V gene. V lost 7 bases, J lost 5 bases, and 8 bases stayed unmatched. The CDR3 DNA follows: TGTGCCACCAGGGGACTAGCGACAACTGGAGATACGCAGTATTTT. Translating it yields CATRGLATTGDTQYF.

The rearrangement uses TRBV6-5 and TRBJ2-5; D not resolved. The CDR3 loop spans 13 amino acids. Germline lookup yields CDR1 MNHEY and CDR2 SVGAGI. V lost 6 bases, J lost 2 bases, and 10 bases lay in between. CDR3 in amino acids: CASRLAAQETQYF. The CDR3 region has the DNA TGTGCCAGCAGGTTGGCGGCTCAAGAGACCCAGTACTTC.

DNA of the CDR3: TGTGCCAGCAGTAACGGCCTCCCAGGTGAGCAGTTCTTC. Amino acids: CASSNGLPGEQFF. J is TRBJ2-1 and V is TRBV11-3; D gene ambiguous. The germline gives CDR1 SGHNT, CDR2 YENEEA. Between the trimmed V and J ends, which lost 6 bases and 9 bases, there was a span of 15 bases. The CDR3 loop spans 13 amino acids.

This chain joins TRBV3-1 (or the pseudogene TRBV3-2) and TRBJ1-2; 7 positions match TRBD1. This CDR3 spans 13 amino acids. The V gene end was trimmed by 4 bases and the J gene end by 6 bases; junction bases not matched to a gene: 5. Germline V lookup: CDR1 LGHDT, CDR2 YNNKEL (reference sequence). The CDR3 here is CASSLRGADGYTF. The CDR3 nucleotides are TGTGCCAGCAGCCTCAGGGGGGCAGATGGCTACACCTTC.

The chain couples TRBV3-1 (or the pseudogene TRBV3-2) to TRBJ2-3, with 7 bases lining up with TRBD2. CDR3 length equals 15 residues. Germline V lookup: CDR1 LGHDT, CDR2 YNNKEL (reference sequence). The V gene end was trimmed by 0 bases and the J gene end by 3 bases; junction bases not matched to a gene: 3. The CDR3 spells CASSQEFGGTDTQYF. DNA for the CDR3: TGTGCCAGCAGCCAAGAGTTCGGGGGGACAGATACGCAGTATTTT.

The CDR3 is CAIRGQGAYEQYF. For the CDR3, the DNA is TGTGCCATCAGGGGACAGGGGGCGTACGAGCAGTACTTC. The rearrangement joins TRBV10-3 to TRBJ2-7, with 12 bases identical to TRBD1. The CDR3 totals 13 residues. The V gene end was trimmed by 6 bases and the J gene end by 4 bases; junction bases not matched to a gene: 1. The germline V gene encodes CDR1 ENHRY and CDR2 SYGVKD.

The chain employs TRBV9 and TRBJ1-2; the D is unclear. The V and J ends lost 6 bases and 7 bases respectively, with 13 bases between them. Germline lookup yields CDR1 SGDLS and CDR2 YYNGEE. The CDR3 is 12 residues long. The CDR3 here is CASNQPRSGYTF. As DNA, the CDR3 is TGTGCCAGCAACCAGCCCAGGTCTGGCTACACCTTC.

CDR3 in DNA: TGCGCCAGCAGCTCCCACCGACAGGGGAACACTGAAGCTTTCTTT. Amino acids: CASSSHRQGNTEAFF. The chain carries TRBV5-1 and TRBJ1-1; TRBD1 matches 7 bases. V shed 3 bases, J shed 1 base, and the junction held 6 bases outside the gene matches. Germline V gene lookup returns CDR1 SGHRS and CDR2 YFSETQ. This CDR3 is built from 15 residues.

The CDR3 loop reads CASSPQGANTGELFF. Written as DNA, the CDR3 is TGTGCCAGCAGTCCACAGGGGGCGAACACCGGGGAGCTGTTTTTT. The chain recombines TRBV2 with TRBJ2-2; TRBD1 matches 8 bases. Per germline, CDR1 SNHLY and CDR2 FYNNEI. Trimming at V came to 5 bases and at J to 0 bases, leaving 2 bases not matched to a gene. This CDR3 comprises 15 residues.

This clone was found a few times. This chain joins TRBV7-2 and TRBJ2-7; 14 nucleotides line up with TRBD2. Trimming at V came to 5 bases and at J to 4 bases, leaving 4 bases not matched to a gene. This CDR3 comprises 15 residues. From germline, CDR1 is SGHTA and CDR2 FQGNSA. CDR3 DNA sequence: TGTGCCAGCAGCCTCCGGACTAGCGGGAGGTACGAGCAGTACTTC. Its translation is CASSLRTSGRYEQYF.

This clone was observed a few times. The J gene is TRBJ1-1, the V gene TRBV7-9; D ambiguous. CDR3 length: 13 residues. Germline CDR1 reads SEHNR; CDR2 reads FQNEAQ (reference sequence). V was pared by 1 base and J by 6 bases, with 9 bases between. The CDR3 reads CASSLEGGAEAFF. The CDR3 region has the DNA TGTGCCAGCAGCTTAGAGGGAGGCGCTGAAGCTTTCTTT.